Listed below are T cell receptor beta chains from one sample, sequenced in a study of shared clonotypes between healthy human individuals. Only in-frame clones appear in the TCRdb table, and some are missing; sequencing was by immunoSEQ multiplex PCR. The table records 2 million to 2.5 million clones, 80% to 95% of them present only once. Sequenced: naive CD4+ T cells from PBMCs. These receptors were collected from a man aged 18 to 29 in good health. Some clones in this sample may be carry-over from other donors' samples. Both conserved end residues are part of each CDR3. The order of the fields is CDR3 protein, CDR3 DNA, clone size, J gene, D gene, V gene. The D gene is left open where the match is weak. Not every row has a clone size; where given, it reads once, few, many or a size class.

CDR3aa: CASSVGIGETQYF
CDR3nt: TGTGCCAGCAGCGTAGGGATCGGGGAGACCCAGTACTTC
abundance: once
j_gene: TRBJ2-5
d_gene: .
v_gene: TRBV9

CDR3aa: CASSPGQGVGGELFF
CDR3nt: TGTGCCAGCAGTCCGGGACAGGGGGTAGGCGGGGAGCTGTTTTTT
abundance: once
j_gene: TRBJ2-2
d_gene: TRBD1
v_gene: TRBV2

CDR3aa: CASRRTSSPTDTQYF
CDR3nt: TGTGCCAGCAGAAGGACTAGTTCTCCAACAGATACGCAGTATTTT
abundance: .
j_gene: TRBJ2-3
d_gene: TRBD2
v_gene: TRBV2

CDR3aa: CATLSGDEQYF
CDR3nt: TGTGCCACCCTCTCGGGGGACGAGCAGTACTTC
abundance: .
j_gene: TRBJ2-7
d_gene: .
v_gene: TRBV28

CDR3aa: CASSPSDRFATNEKLFF
CDR3nt: TGTGCCAGCAGTCCCTCCGACAGGTTTGCAACTAATGAAAAACTGTTTTTT
abundance: .
j_gene: TRBJ1-4
d_gene: .
v_gene: TRBV27

CDR3aa: CASSRGGMYEQYF
CDR3nt: TGTGCCAGCTCACGGGGGGGTATGTACGAGCAGTACTTC
abundance: .
j_gene: TRBJ2-7
d_gene: TRBD2
v_gene: TRBV18

CDR3aa: CAWSRGALDTYEQYF
CDR3nt: TGTGCCTGGAGTCGTGGGGCACTAGACACCTACGAGCAGTACTTC
abundance: .
j_gene: TRBJ2-7
d_gene: .
v_gene: TRBV30

CDR3aa: CASNYPEGNYGYTF
CDR3nt: TGTGCCAGCAACTATCCAGAGGGCAACTATGGCTACACCTTC
abundance: .
j_gene: TRBJ1-2
d_gene: .
v_gene: TRBV28

CDR3aa: CASSWTPSYEQYF
CDR3nt: TGTGCCAGCAGCTGGACACCTTCCTACGAGCAGTACTTC
abundance: .
j_gene: TRBJ2-7
d_gene: .
v_gene: TRBV7-9

CDR3aa: CASSPTGTEAFF
CDR3nt: TGTGCCAGCAGCCCTACCGGTACTGAAGCTTTCTTT
abundance: .
j_gene: TRBJ1-1
d_gene: .
v_gene: TRBV7-8

CDR3aa: CASSQDRLARNQETQYF
CDR3nt: TGTGCCAGCAGCCAAGATCGACTAGCGAGGAACCAAGAGACCCAGTACTTC
abundance: .
j_gene: TRBJ2-5
d_gene: TRBD2
v_gene: TRBV14

CDR3aa: CASSPGAAGDREQFF
CDR3nt: TGTGCCAGCAGCCCGGGGGCGGCCGGGGACCGTGAGCAGTTCTTC
abundance: .
j_gene: TRBJ2-1
d_gene: .
v_gene: TRBV5-4

CDR3aa: CASSTFVLGANVLTF
CDR3nt: TGCGCCAGCAGTACCTTCGTGTTGGGGGCCAACGTCCTGACTTTC
abundance: .
j_gene: TRBJ2-6
d_gene: .
v_gene: TRBV5-1

CDR3aa: CASSLPGPIALSQHF
CDR3nt: TGTGCCAGCAGTTTGCCGGGACCCATCGCGTTGTCCCAGCATTTT
abundance: .
j_gene: TRBJ1-5
d_gene: .
v_gene: TRBV28

CDR3aa: CASSEPPQPQHF
CDR3nt: TGTGCCAGCAGTGAACCCCCTCAGCCCCAGCATTTT
abundance: .
j_gene: TRBJ1-5
d_gene: .
v_gene: TRBV2

CDR3aa: CASSLSGTVGVRAPYEQYF
CDR3nt: TGTGCCAGCAGCTTAAGCGGGACGGTAGGTGTGCGGGCCCCCTACGAGCAGTACTTC
abundance: .
j_gene: TRBJ2-7
d_gene: TRBD2
v_gene: TRBV5-8

CDR3aa: CASSEVWGNTEAFF
CDR3nt: TGTGCCAGCAGTGAAGTGTGGGGGAACACTGAAGCTTTCTTT
abundance: .
j_gene: TRBJ1-1
d_gene: .
v_gene: TRBV6-5

CDR3aa: CASSSRTSPLFF
CDR3nt: TGTGCCAGCAGCTCCCGGACTAGCCCTCTGTTCTTC
abundance: .
j_gene: TRBJ2-1
d_gene: TRBD2
v_gene: TRBV7-2

CDR3aa: CASSEAPGRNQPQHF
CDR3nt: TGTGCCAGCAGTGAAGCGCCGGGACGTAATCAGCCCCAGCATTTT
abundance: .
j_gene: TRBJ1-5
d_gene: .
v_gene: TRBV2

CDR3aa: CAIRGQSNQPQHF
CDR3nt: TGTGCCATCAGGGGACAAAGCAATCAGCCCCAGCATTTT
abundance: .
j_gene: TRBJ1-5
d_gene: .
v_gene: TRBV10-3

CDR3aa: CASSLPGTGKNEQFF
CDR3nt: TGTGCCAGCAGCTTGCCCGGGACAGGAAAGAATGAGCAGTTCTTC
abundance: .
j_gene: TRBJ2-1
d_gene: TRBD1
v_gene: TRBV5-4

CDR3aa: CASSSTRPRTLYEQYF
CDR3nt: TGTGCCAGTAGTTCCACCCGACCCAGGACTCTTTACGAGCAGTACTTC
abundance: .
j_gene: TRBJ2-7
d_gene: .
v_gene: TRBV19

CDR3aa: CAWSSRGNTIYF
CDR3nt: TGTGCCTGGAGTTCTCGTGGAAACACCATATATTTT
abundance: .
j_gene: TRBJ1-3
d_gene: .
v_gene: TRBV30

CDR3aa: CSVLRNTGELFF
CDR3nt: TGCAGCGTTCTCAGGAACACCGGGGAGCTGTTTTTT
abundance: .
j_gene: TRBJ2-2
d_gene: .
v_gene: TRBV29-1

CDR3aa: CASSRLKTGTEAFF
CDR3nt: TGTGCCAGCAGCCGCCTTAAGACAGGGACAGAAGCTTTCTTT
abundance: .
j_gene: TRBJ1-1
d_gene: TRBD1
v_gene: TRBV5-4

CDR3aa: CASSSGQINYGYTF
CDR3nt: TGTGCCAGCAGTTCGGGACAGATTAACTATGGCTACACCTTC
abundance: .
j_gene: TRBJ1-2
d_gene: TRBD1
v_gene: TRBV6-5

CDR3aa: CASRPGLAGRGEQYF
CDR3nt: TGTGCCAGCAGACCCGGACTAGCGGGAAGAGGCGAGCAGTACTTC
abundance: .
j_gene: TRBJ2-7
d_gene: TRBD2
v_gene: TRBV11-2

CDR3aa: CASSLFTGRWTEAFF
CDR3nt: TGTGCCAGCAGTTTATTCACAGGGAGATGGACTGAAGCTTTCTTT
abundance: .
j_gene: TRBJ1-1
d_gene: .
v_gene: TRBV28

CDR3aa: CASSPRASGSSGANVLTF
CDR3nt: TGTGCCAGCAGCCCCCGGGCTAGCGGGAGCTCTGGGGCCAACGTCCTGACTTTC
abundance: once
j_gene: TRBJ2-6
d_gene: TRBD2
v_gene: TRBV13

CDR3aa: CASSLAGTVNEQFF
CDR3nt: TGTGCCAGCAGTTTAGCCGGGACTGTGAATGAGCAGTTCTTC
abundance: .
j_gene: TRBJ2-1
d_gene: .
v_gene: TRBV28

CDR3aa: CASSIFEASEQYF
CDR3nt: TGTGCCAGTAGTATTTTCGAAGCTTCCGAGCAGTACTTC
abundance: once
j_gene: TRBJ2-7
d_gene: .
v_gene: TRBV19

CDR3aa: CASSMRLAGVGDTQYF
CDR3nt: TGTGCCAGTAGTATGAGACTAGCGGGAGTTGGAGATACGCAGTATTTT
abundance: .
j_gene: TRBJ2-3
d_gene: TRBD2
v_gene: TRBV19

CDR3aa: CASSPGGWSEQFF
CDR3nt: TGTGCCAGCAGCCCCGGCGGGTGGAGTGAGCAGTTCTTC
abundance: .
j_gene: TRBJ2-1
d_gene: .
v_gene: TRBV7-9

CDR3aa: CASSLGPASEQYF
CDR3nt: TGTGCCAGCAGCTTAGGTCCAGCAAGCGAGCAGTACTTC
abundance: once
j_gene: TRBJ2-7
d_gene: .
v_gene: TRBV7-9

CDR3aa: CASSIRAGTEAFF
CDR3nt: TGTGCCAGCAGCATACGGGCGGGCACTGAAGCTTTCTTT
abundance: .
j_gene: TRBJ1-1
d_gene: .
v_gene: TRBV5-4

CDR3aa: CASTPYGTGLEQYF
CDR3nt: TGTGCCAGCACACCGTACGGGACAGGCCTCGAGCAGTACTTC
abundance: .
j_gene: TRBJ2-7
d_gene: TRBD1
v_gene: TRBV6-6

CDR3aa: CASRGQEGDQPQHF
CDR3nt: TGTGCCAGTAGGGGGCAGGAGGGGGATCAGCCCCAGCATTTT
abundance: .
j_gene: TRBJ1-5
d_gene: .
v_gene: TRBV19

CDR3aa: CASSRDSGRTNEKLFF
CDR3nt: TGCGCCAGCAGCCGGGACAGCGGAAGAACTAATGAAAAACTGTTTTTT
abundance: .
j_gene: TRBJ1-4
d_gene: TRBD1
v_gene: TRBV5-1

CDR3aa: CASTSGGGLIGELFF
CDR3nt: TGTGCCAGCACCTCGGGAGGGGGACTTATCGGGGAGCTGTTTTTT
abundance: .
j_gene: TRBJ2-2
d_gene: TRBD2
v_gene: TRBV27

CDR3aa: CASSSRGDDEKLFF
CDR3nt: TGCGCCAGCAGCTCAAGGGGAGATGATGAAAAACTGTTTTTT
abundance: .
j_gene: TRBJ1-4
d_gene: .
v_gene: TRBV5-1

CDR3aa: CASRGQRNSGEQYF
CDR3nt: TGTGCCAGTCGGGGACAGCGGAACAGTGGGGAGCAGTACTTC
abundance: .
j_gene: TRBJ2-7
d_gene: TRBD1
v_gene: TRBV19

CDR3aa: CSVVATSAPNTGELFF
CDR3nt: TGCAGCGTTGTGGCGACTAGCGCCCCGAACACCGGGGAGCTGTTTTTT
abundance: .
j_gene: TRBJ2-2
d_gene: TRBD2
v_gene: TRBV29-1

CDR3aa: CASSEPVGVEQFF
CDR3nt: TGTGCCAGCAGTGAACCCGTCGGCGTTGAGCAGTTCTTC
abundance: .
j_gene: TRBJ2-1
d_gene: .
v_gene: TRBV2

CDR3aa: CASTQGLAEYEQYF
CDR3nt: TGTGCCAGCACCCAGGGACTAGCTGAGTACGAGCAGTACTTC
abundance: .
j_gene: TRBJ2-7
d_gene: TRBD2
v_gene: TRBV28

CDR3aa: CATEIGRVPRGEQFF
CDR3nt: TGTGCCACCGAGATAGGGCGGGTTCCACGGGGTGAGCAGTTCTTC
abundance: .
j_gene: TRBJ2-1
d_gene: .
v_gene: TRBV7-9

CDR3aa: CSVPGGLSAYGYTF
CDR3nt: TGCAGCGTTCCTGGGGGGCTCTCGGCCTATGGCTACACCTTC
abundance: .
j_gene: TRBJ1-2
d_gene: .
v_gene: TRBV29-1

CDR3aa: CASSPPADAEQYF
CDR3nt: TGTGCCAGCAGTCCACCCGCCGACGCCGAGCAGTACTTC
abundance: .
j_gene: TRBJ2-7
d_gene: .
v_gene: TRBV6-6

CDR3aa: CATPNRGEQFF
CDR3nt: TGTGCCACCCCTAATCGGGGGGAGCAGTTCTTC
abundance: .
j_gene: TRBJ2-1
d_gene: .
v_gene: TRBV9

CDR3aa: CASKSGSSYNEQFF
CDR3nt: TGTGCCAGCAAGTCCGGGAGCTCCTACAATGAGCAGTTCTTC
abundance: .
j_gene: TRBJ2-1
d_gene: .
v_gene: TRBV6-6

CDR3aa: CASSLGGNYGYTF
CDR3nt: TGCGCCAGCAGCCTAGGTGGGAACTATGGCTACACCTTC
abundance: .
j_gene: TRBJ1-2
d_gene: .
v_gene: TRBV5-1

CDR3aa: CAWSPDRGSEQYF
CDR3nt: TGTGCCTGGAGCCCGGACAGGGGATCCGAGCAGTACTTC
abundance: .
j_gene: TRBJ2-7
d_gene: TRBD1
v_gene: TRBV30